These 14 T cell receptor beta chains were all obtained from the same sample, sequenced in a study of blood T cell repertoires in COVID-19. Here immunoSEQ multiplex PCR was the method, and the copy in TCRdb shows in-frame clones only, minus some. The sample contains about 300,000 clones, roughly 87% of which appear only once. Sequencing used peripheral blood. These receptors were obtained from a human donor in a cohort sampled during active COVID-19.

This chain connects TRBV5-1 to TRBJ2-4; 7 nucleotides line up with TRBD1. The V segment lost 4 bases and the J segment 5 bases; nucleotides outside the gene matches: 6. The CDR3 extends over 14 amino acids. CDR1 SGHRS and CDR2 YFSETQ come from the germline V gene. CDR3 in DNA: TGCGCCAGCAGCGCTTCCGGGACAGAAAACATTCAGTACTTC. It specifies CASSASGTENIQYF.

The rearrangement uses TRBV4-2 and TRBJ1-5, with 8 nucleotides matching TRBD1. From germline, CDR1 is LGHNA and CDR2 YNFKEQ. The junction had 5 bases not matched to a gene; V was cut back by 5 bases and J by 2 bases. This CDR3 is 15 amino acids long. The CDR3 nucleotides read TGTGCCAGCAGCGTTGACAGGGGAGGCAATCAGCCCCAGCATTTT. This encodes CASSVDRGGNQPQHF.

V is TRBV11-2 and J is TRBJ2-3, with 7 bases fitting TRBD1. CDR1 is SGHAT and CDR2 is FQNNGV in the germline V gene. The V segment lost 4 bases and the J segment 2 bases; nucleotides outside the gene matches: 6. There are 15 residues in the CDR3. The CDR3 DNA reads as TGTGCCAGCAGCTATAACAGGGGAACCACAGATACGCAGTATTTT. It yields the protein CASSYNRGTTDTQYF.

As DNA, the CDR3 is TGTGCCAGCAGTCTTGGCCGACTAGCGGGGTTACAAGAGACCCAGTACTTC. It yields the protein CASSLGRLAGLQETQYF. The J gene is TRBJ2-5, the V gene TRBV7-2; TRBD2 aligns across 11 bases. V was clipped by 6 bases and J by 2 bases; unmatched bases: 11. Germline V CDR1 and CDR2: SGHTA, FQGNSA. The CDR3 is 17 residues long.

V usage is TRBV5-8 and J usage is TRBJ2-3; TRBD2 matches at 11 bases. The CDR3 is made up of 16 amino acids. V shed 4 bases and J 0 bases; nucleotides not matched to a gene: 4. CDR1 and CDR2 (germline): SGHTS, YDEGEE. The CDR3: CASSIGTSGSTDTQYF. CDR3 bases: TGTGCCAGCAGCATAGGGACTAGCGGCAGCACAGATACGCAGTATTTT.

The sample holds one count of this clone. The chain employs TRBV2 and TRBJ2-3, with D possibly being TRBD1 (6 bases). Trimming shortened V by 10 bases and J by 2 bases, and 16 bases separated the two germline ends. This CDR3 is built from 14 residues. Germline CDR1 and CDR2: SNHLY and FYNNEI. The DNA of the CDR3 is TGTGCCATCCTCCCAGGGACACCCACAGATACGCAGTATTTT. Amino acids: CAILPGTPTDTQYF.

The chain is built from TRBV5-1 and TRBJ2-7; 10 bases are a match to TRBD1. The length of the CDR3 is 15 residues. V lost 4 bases and J lost 3; bases outside the gene matches: 7. Germline lookup yields CDR1 SGHRS and CDR2 YFSETQ. As DNA, the CDR3 is TGCGCCAGCAGCCGTGACAGGGGGCAAAACTACGAGCAGTACTTC. It codes for CASSRDRGQNYEQYF. Filled out from reference TRBV5-1 and TRBJ2-7, the complete variable domain reads KAGVTQTPRYLIKTRGQQVTLSCSPISGHRSVSWYQQTPGQGLQFLFEYFSETQRNKGNFPGRFSGRQFSNSRSEMNVSTLELGDSALYLCASSRDRGQNYEQYFGPGTRLTVT.

The V and J genes are TRBV5-1 and TRBJ2-2, with D possibly TRBD2 on 6 matching bases. Germline V lookup: CDR1 SGHRS, CDR2 YFSETQ. This CDR3 has 14 amino acids. V shed 5 bases and J shed 4 bases, with 12 bases lying between them. The CDR3 is CASSPSASTGELFF. The CDR3 nucleotides are TGCGCCAGCAGTCCTAGCGCATCCACCGGGGAGCTGTTTTTT.

The genes are TRBV2 and TRBJ2-4; 9 positions match TRBD1. The CDR3 consists of 14 residues. From germline, CDR1 is SNHLY and CDR2 FYNNEI. V shed 6 bases, J shed 7 bases, and the junction held 7 bases outside the gene matches. The DNA of the CDR3 is TGTGCCAGCAGGACGGGACAGGGTTATAACATTCAGTACTTC. Protein sequence: CASRTGQGYNIQYF.

This chain links TRBV5-1 with TRBJ2-7; TRBD2 aligns across 9 bases. The junction had 7 bases not matched to a gene; V was cut back by 4 bases and J by 5 bases. The germline V gene has CDR1 SGHRS and CDR2 YFSETQ. The CDR3 length is 14 residues. The CDR3 sequence is CASSLREGRDEQYF. CDR3 sequence (DNA): TGCGCCAGCAGCCTGCGGGAGGGCCGCGACGAGCAGTACTTC. The whole variable domain, remainder taken from reference TRBV5-1 and TRBJ2-7, is KAGVTQTPRYLIKTRGQQVTLSCSPISGHRSVSWYQQTPGQGLQFLFEYFSETQRNKGNFPGRFSGRQFSNSRSEMNVSTLELGDSALYLCASSLREGRDEQYFGPGTRLTVT.

The table lists this clone with a count of one. This chain joins TRBV2 and TRBJ2-7, with a tentative D call TRBD2 (5 bases). The ends were cut back, 6 bases at V and 7 bases at J, with 19 bases in the middle. Germline values: CDR1 SNHLY, CDR2 FYNNEI. The CDR3 consists of 14 residues. CDR3 region: CASSLLGDLGEQYF. CDR3 sequence (DNA): TGTGCCAGCAGCCTTCTCGGGGATTTGGGAGAGCAGTACTTC.

This chain links TRBV5-6 with TRBJ2-1; 16 positions agree with TRBD2. The CDR3 length is 18 residues. V was clipped by 2 bases and J by 10 bases; unmatched bases: 12. Germline CDR1 is SGHDT and CDR2 is YYEEEE. The CDR3 nucleotides read TGTGCCAGCAGCTTCCCGGGACTAGCGGGAGGGGGTGGCGGGGAGCAGTTCTTC. It yields the protein CASSFPGLAGGGGGEQFF.

The CDR3 sequence: CASSQVRLGGGLDTQYF. CDR3 bases: TGTGCCAGCAGCCAAGTCCGCCTCGGGGGGGGTTTGGATACGCAGTATTTT. This chain connects TRBV14 to TRBJ2-3, with TRBD2 matching 8 bases. Per germline, CDR1 SGHDN and CDR2 FVKESK. J lost 6 bases, V lost 1 base, and 12 bases had no gene match. The CDR3 totals 17 residues.

The chain recombines TRBV18 with TRBJ2-5, with 7 bases fitting TRBD2. V shed 8 bases and J 5 bases; nucleotides not matched to a gene: 17. Germline CDR1 is KGHSH and CDR2 is LQKENI. The CDR3 extends over 16 amino acids. CDR3 protein: CASPRSGGRVSETQYF. Written as DNA, the CDR3 is TGTGCCAGCCCTCGATCTGGCGGGAGAGTCTCGGAGACCCAGTACTTC.